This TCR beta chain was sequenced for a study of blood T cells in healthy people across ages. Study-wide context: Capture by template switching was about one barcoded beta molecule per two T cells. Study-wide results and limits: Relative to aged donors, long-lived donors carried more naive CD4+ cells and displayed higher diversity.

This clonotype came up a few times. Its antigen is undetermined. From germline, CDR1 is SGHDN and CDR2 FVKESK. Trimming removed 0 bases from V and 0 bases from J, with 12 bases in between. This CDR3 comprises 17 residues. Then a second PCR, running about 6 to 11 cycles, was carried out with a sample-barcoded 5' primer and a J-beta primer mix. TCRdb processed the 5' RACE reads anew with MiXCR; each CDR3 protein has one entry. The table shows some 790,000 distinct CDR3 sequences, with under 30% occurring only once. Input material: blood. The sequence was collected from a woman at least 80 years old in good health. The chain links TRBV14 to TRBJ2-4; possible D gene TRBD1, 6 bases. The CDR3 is CASSQEGQPVAKNIQYF. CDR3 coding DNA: TGTGCCAGCAGCCAAGAAGGACAGCCCGTAGCCAAAAACATTCAGTACTTC.